These T cell receptor beta chains were read from a single sample in a study of cytomegalovirus exposure and HLA in healthy donors. Produced via immunoSEQ multiplex PCR; TCRdb's table is partial and in-frame only. The profile shows some 110,000 clones, about 85% of them singletons. The sample comprised PBMCs. These receptor sequences come from a woman under 30 in good health and CMV-seropositive. Each CDR3 is given with its conserved first and last residue. Each record gives: D gene, clone size, V gene, J gene, CDR3 DNA, CDR3 protein. A D gene is named only where the DNA matches it firmly. The listing skips clone size in some rows; elsewhere it reads once, few, many or a size class.

TRBD1,once,TRBV9,TRBJ1-4,TGTGCCAGCAGCGTAGAGCCAGGGGGAGGAAAACTGTTTTTT,CASSVEPGGGKLFF
TRBD2,few,TRBV6-5,TRBJ2-3,TGTGCCAGCAGACTATTCGGGGGGGCCGTAGATACGCAGTATTTT,CASRLFGGAVDTQYF
TRBD2,.,TRBV4-3,TRBJ2-1,TGCGCCAGCAGTATGGACGGGGGGTTATTGAATGAGCAGTTCTTC,CASSMDGGLLNEQFF
.,few,TRBV4-3,TRBJ1-2,TGCGCCAGCAGCCAAGCGGTGGCAGGAACTAACTATGGCTACACCTTC,CASSQAVAGTNYGYTF
.,once,TRBV28,TRBJ2-5,TGTGCCAGCGGCTACTACCCTGAGAAGACCCAGTACTTC,CASGYYPEKTQYF
TRBD1,.,TRBV10-3,TRBJ2-2,TGTGCCACCACCGGGACAGCGAACACCGGGGAGCTGTTTTTT,CATTGTANTGELFF
.,once,TRBV6-5,TRBJ2-6,TGTGCCAGCAGTTATGATTCGGCTGGGGCCAACGTCCTGACTTTC,CASSYDSAGANVLTF
.,.,TRBV27,TRBJ2-1,TGTGCCAGCAGTCACAACTACAATGAGCAGTTCTTC,CASSHNYNEQFF
TRBD1,.,TRBV7-9,TRBJ1-1,TGTGCCAGCAGCCCGACAGGGGGAAACACTGAAGCTTTCTTT,CASSPTGGNTEAFF
.,.,TRBV2,TRBJ1-5,TGTGCCAGCAGCAGGTACAATCAGCCCCAGCATTTT,CASSRYNQPQHF
.,.,TRBV2,TRBJ2-2,TGTGCCAGCAGTGGCAGGGGCTACACCGGGGAGCTGTTTTTT,CASSGRGYTGELFF
TRBD1,.,TRBV4-2,TRBJ2-7,TGTGCCAGCAGCCGAGGTATGGGACAGGACTCGGGTCTCCTCTACGAGCAGTACTTC,CASSRGMGQDSGLLYEQYF
TRBD1,.,TRBV28,TRBJ1-6,TGTGCCAGCAGCTCCGGGACAGGAATTAATTCACCCCTCCACTTT,CASSSGTGINSPLHF
TRBD1,.,TRBV9,TRBJ1-2,TGTGCCAGCACCCCCCCTAAGGGGGCCAACTATGGCTACACCTTC,CASTPPKGANYGYTF
.,.,TRBV9,TRBJ1-2,TGTGCCAGCAGCGTAGGGGCGGACCGAGGGCCTGGCTACACCTTC,CASSVGADRGPGYTF
.,.,TRBV28,TRBJ2-2,TGTGCCAGCAGTTTCTCTCGGGAGCTGTTTTTT,CASSFSRELFF
TRBD1,.,TRBV19,TRBJ1-5,TGTGCCAGTAGTGGACAGGATAGCAATCAGCCCCAGCATTTT,CASSGQDSNQPQHF
.,.,TRBV28,TRBJ2-3,TGTGCCAGCAGTTTCGCAGATACGCAGTATTTT,CASSFADTQYF
.,.,TRBV5-5,TRBJ1-1,TGTGCCAGCAGCCGCGGGGGATTCGGCACTGAAGCTTTCTTT,CASSRGGFGTEAFF
.,.,TRBV7-9,TRBJ2-2,TGTGCCAGCAGATCGACAGCGAACACCGGGGAGCTGTTTTTT,CASRSTANTGELFF
.,.,TRBV25-1,TRBJ1-1,TGTGCCAGCAGTGAATTAGGGGGCACTGAAGCTTTCTTT,CASSELGGTEAFF
TRBD1,.,TRBV6-5,TRBJ2-1,TGTGCCAGCAGTAGGACAGGGGGCAATGAGCAGTTCTTC,CASSRTGGNEQFF
.,.,TRBV28,TRBJ1-2,TGTGCCAGCAGTCAACTCGGGAGACCCTATGGCTACACCTTC,CASSQLGRPYGYTF
.,.,TRBV28,TRBJ1-2,TGTGCCAGCAGCCTCCCCCAGACTTTCTATGGCTACACCTTC,CASSLPQTFYGYTF
.,.,TRBV28,TRBJ2-5,TGTGCCAGCAGAAGTTACAGACAAGAGACCCAGTACTTC,CASRSYRQETQYF
TRBD1,.,TRBV9,TRBJ1-5,TGTGCCAGCAGCCCAGGGGGCCAGCCCCAGCATTTT,CASSPGGQPQHF
TRBD2,once,TRBV7-9,TRBJ2-3,TGTGCCAGCAGCTTACGACTAGCGGACAGCACAGATACGCAGTATTTT,CASSLRLADSTDTQYF
TRBD2,once,TRBV19,TRBJ2-5,TGTGCCAGTAGTCTGACTAGCGGGGGTGAAGAGACCCAGTACTTC,CASSLTSGGEETQYF
TRBD1,.,TRBV2,TRBJ2-3,TGTGCCAGCAGTAGGACAGGGGGCGCATCAGATACGCAGTATTTT,CASSRTGGASDTQYF
TRBD2,.,TRBV2,TRBJ2-1,TGTGCCAGCAGTCCCAGCGGGGGGGGCTACAATGAGCAGTTCTTC,CASSPSGGGYNEQFF
TRBD2,.,TRBV19,TRBJ2-3,TGTGCCAGCAGTTCAGGGGCTAGCGGGGGGAGAAGCACAGATACGCAGTATTTT,CASSSGASGGRSTDTQYF
TRBD1,.,TRBV7-9,TRBJ2-4,TGTGCCAGCAGCTTAGAGGGACAGGGAAGGATTCAGTACTTC,CASSLEGQGRIQYF
.,few,TRBV13,TRBJ1-1,TGTGCCAGCAGCTTAAGAGGGAACACTGAAGCTTTCTTT,CASSLRGNTEAFF
.,.,TRBV7-2,TRBJ2-1,TGTGCCAGCAGCTTAGGTCAGACCTACAATGAGCAGTTCTTC,CASSLGQTYNEQFF
.,once,TRBV27,TRBJ1-1,TGTGCCAGTCGTACGGCCCCGCGGGAGACTGAAGCTTTCTTT,CASRTAPRETEAFF
.,.,TRBV18,TRBJ2-7,TGTGCCAGCTCACCAAGAGCGGGACAGGAGAACGAGCAGTACTTC,CASSPRAGQENEQYF
TRBD1,.,TRBV4-1,TRBJ2-2,TGCGCCAGCAGCCAAGGGACAGGGGCGACGGCCGGGGAGCTGTTTTTT,CASSQGTGATAGELFF
TRBD2,.,TRBV7-9,TRBJ2-5,TGTGCCAGCAGCATGGGGGACGGCGGGGGAGAGACCCAGTACTTC,CASSMGDGGGETQYF
.,once,TRBV27,TRBJ2-7,TGTGCCAGCGGGCGGGGAGGGGGCTCCTACGAGCAGTACTTC,CASGRGGGSYEQYF
.,.,TRBV5-1,TRBJ2-3,TGCGCCAGCAGCTTGTCCCCAGGGCTTCTACTCACAGATACGCAGTATTTT,CASSLSPGLLLTDTQYF
.,.,TRBV28,TRBJ1-5,TGTGCCAGCAGTTCCCCGGGGGGTTGGCAGCCCCAGCATTTT,CASSSPGGWQPQHF
TRBD1,.,TRBV28,TRBJ1-5,TGTGCCAGCAGTCCAATCGACAGGGGGCCCTATCAGCCCCAGCATTTT,CASSPIDRGPYQPQHF
.,few,TRBV18,TRBJ1-1,TGTGCCAGCTCACCAACCGAACGGACTGAAGCTTTCTTT,CASSPTERTEAFF
.,.,TRBV7-8,TRBJ2-7,TGTGCCAGCAGCCACACGGAGACCGACCCCGGGTACTTC,CASSHTETDPGYF
TRBD1,.,TRBV29-1,TRBJ1-4,TGCAGCGTTGCGACAGGGGGCGCCCGAGAAAAACTGTTTTTT,CSVATGGAREKLFF
.,.,TRBV18,TRBJ1-3,TGTGCCAGCTCACCACTTGCAGTGAATGCTGGAAACACCATATATTTT,CASSPLAVNAGNTIYF
TRBD1,.,TRBV6-4,TRBJ2-3,TGTGCCAGCAGTGACTCGGGACAGACTAGCACAGATACGCAGTATTTT,CASSDSGQTSTDTQYF
TRBD1,.,TRBV28,TRBJ1-5,TGTGCCAGCAGCCATCAGACAGGGACCAATCAGCCCCAGCATTTT,CASSHQTGTNQPQHF
.,.,TRBV6-5,TRBJ2-5,TGTGCCAGCAGTTACTCGAGCGGGCCGCAAGAGACCCAGTACTTC,CASSYSSGPQETQYF
.,once,TRBV28,TRBJ2-6,TGTGCCAGCAGTTTACTCGGGGGGCTCGGGGCCAACGTCCTGACTTTC,CASSLLGGLGANVLTF
TRBD1,.,TRBV19,TRBJ2-2,TGTGCCAGTAGTAGGGGCCAGGGGGCGGCCGGGGAGCTGTTTTTT,CASSRGQGAAGELFF